What follows are 5 T cell receptor beta chains derived from one specimen sequenced in a study of cytomegalovirus exposure and HLA in healthy donors. Both 60 Vbeta primers and 13 Jbeta primers went into the PCR. Clones were read by immunoSEQ multiplex PCR, and TCRdb kept only the in-frame ones, dropping some. The repertoire holds 110,000 or so clones, roughly 70% seen once, with under 6.5% in the top ten. What was sequenced was PBMCs. The source of these receptors is a woman aged 70 to 79 in good health and CMV-seropositive.

In nucleotides, the CDR3 is TGCGCCAGCAGAGGGCCCGAGCGGTTGCCCGGGGAGCTGTTTTTT. Translating it yields CASRGPERLPGELFF. This chain connects TRBV5-1 to TRBJ2-2; D is possibly TRBD2 (5 bases). Germline loops: CDR1 SGHRS, CDR2 YFSETQ. There are 15 residues in the CDR3. The V end lost 5 bases, the J end lost 6 bases, and 17 bases lay between the germline ends.

The chain employs TRBV30 and TRBJ1-2, with D tentatively TRBD1 (6 bases). The CDR3 is 12 amino acids. V was clipped by 2 bases and J by 8 bases, with 12 bases between them. Germline V gene lookup returns CDR1 GTSNPN and CDR2 SVGIG (reference sequence). CDR3 in DNA: TGTGCCTGGAGTTTGGGGGCTTGGGGCTACACCTTC. Its translation is CAWSLGAWGYTF.

This clone was detected only once. The chain uses TRBV5-4 and TRBJ2-7, with 10 bases lining up with TRBD1. The CDR3 runs to 15 residues. Germline CDR1 is SGHNT and CDR2 is YYREEE (reference sequence). V shed 4 bases and J 3 bases; nucleotides not matched to a gene: 7. DNA for the CDR3: TGTGCCAGCAGCCGACAGGGGGCGGGTAACTACGAGCAGTACTTC. Translated, it gives CASSRQGAGNYEQYF. The full variable domain, in which reference TRBV5-4 and TRBJ2-7 provide the parts outside the CDR3, is ETGVTQSPTHLIKTRGQQVTLRCSSQSGHNTVSWYQQALGQGPQFIFQYYREEENGRGNFPPRFSGLQFPNYSSELNVNALELDDSALYLCASSRQGAGNYEQYFGPGTRLTVT.

The CDR3 coding sequence is TGCGCCAGCAGCTTAGGACAGGGGGTCGGTATCGGCACTGAAGCTTTCTTT. Its protein is CASSLGQGVGIGTEAFF. This chain connects TRBV5-1 to TRBJ1-1; 10 positions agree with TRBD1. CDR1 is SGHRS and CDR2 is YFSETQ in the germline V gene. The length of the CDR3 is 17 residues. The J segment lost 4 bases and the V segment lost 2 bases, leaving 11 bases of the junction unmatched.

V is TRBV14 and J is TRBJ2-7; 8 bases match TRBD1. V shed 0 bases and J 1 base; nucleotides not matched to a gene: 8. The CDR3 runs 17 residues. CDR1 and CDR2 from the germline V gene are SGHDN and FVKESK. CDR3 nucleotide sequence: TGTGCCAGCAGCCAAGATCCCAGGGGGCGCGAATCCTACGAGCAGTACTTC. Protein sequence: CASSQDPRGRESYEQYF.